This TCR beta chain was recovered during a study of cytomegalovirus exposure and HLA in healthy donors. The CDR3 contains 13 residues. V was clipped by 3 bases and J by 4 bases, with 12 bases between them. Per the germline V gene, CDR1 is SQVTM and CDR2 is ANQGSEA. In the PCR, 60 Vbeta and 13 Jbeta primers were used. Generated by immunoSEQ multiplex PCR, the TCRdb table keeps only in-frame clones and is missing some. The repertoire holds more than 130,000 clones, with approximately 70% as singletons. The chain has TRBV29-1 and TRBJ2-5; D might be TRBD2 (5 bases). Sequencing was carried out using PBMCs. The TCR was taken from a human donor in good health. CDR3 sequence reads: CSVDSLVGETQYF. The DNA of the CDR3 is TGCAGCGTTGATTCACTAGTTGGAGAGACCCAGTACTTC.